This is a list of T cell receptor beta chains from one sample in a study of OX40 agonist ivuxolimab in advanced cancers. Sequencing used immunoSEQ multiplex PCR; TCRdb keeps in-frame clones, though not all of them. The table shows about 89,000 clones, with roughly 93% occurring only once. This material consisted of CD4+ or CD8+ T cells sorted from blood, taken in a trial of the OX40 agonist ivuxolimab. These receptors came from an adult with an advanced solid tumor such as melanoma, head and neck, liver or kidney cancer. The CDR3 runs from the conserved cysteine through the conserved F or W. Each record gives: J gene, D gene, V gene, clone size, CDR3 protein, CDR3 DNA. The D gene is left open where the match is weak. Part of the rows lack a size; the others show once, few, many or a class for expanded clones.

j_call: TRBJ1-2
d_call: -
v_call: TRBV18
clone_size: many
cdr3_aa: CASSPPGVYGYTF
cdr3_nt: TGTGCCAGCTCACCACCGGGGGTCTATGGCTACACCTTC

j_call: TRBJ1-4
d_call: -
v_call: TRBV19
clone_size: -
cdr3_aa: CASSIGLDRTYEKLFF
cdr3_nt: TGTGCCAGTAGTATAGGCCTTGACAGAACCTATGAAAAACTGTTTTTT

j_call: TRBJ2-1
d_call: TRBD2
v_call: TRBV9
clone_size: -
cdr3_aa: CASSPTMWIAGPNEQFF
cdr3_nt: TGTGCCAGCAGCCCCACAATGTGGATAGCGGGGCCGAATGAGCAGTTCTTC

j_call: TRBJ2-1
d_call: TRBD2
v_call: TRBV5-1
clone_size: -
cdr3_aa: CASSLELAGGFEQFF
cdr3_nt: TGCGCCAGCAGCTTGGAACTAGCGGGAGGCTTTGAGCAGTTCTTC

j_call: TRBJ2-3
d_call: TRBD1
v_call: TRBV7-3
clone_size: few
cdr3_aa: CASSLTGQGRDTQYF
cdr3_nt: TGTGCCAGCAGCTTAACGGGACAGGGCAGGGATACGCAGTATTTT

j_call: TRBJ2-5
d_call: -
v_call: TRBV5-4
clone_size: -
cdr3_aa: CASSLVVGGETQYF
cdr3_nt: TGTGCCAGCAGCTTGGTAGTGGGAGGCGAGACCCAGTACTTC

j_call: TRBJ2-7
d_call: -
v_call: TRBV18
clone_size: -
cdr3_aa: CASSVGTGGYEQYF
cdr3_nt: TGTGCCAGCTCCGTGGGGACTGGGGGCTACGAGCAGTACTTC

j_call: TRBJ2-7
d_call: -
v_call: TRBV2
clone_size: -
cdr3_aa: CAYQVTYEQYF
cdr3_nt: TGTGCCTATCAGGTTACCTACGAGCAGTACTTC

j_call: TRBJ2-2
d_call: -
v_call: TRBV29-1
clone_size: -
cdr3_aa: CSVDDTNTGELFF
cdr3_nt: TGCAGCGTTGATGACACAAACACCGGGGAGCTGTTTTTT

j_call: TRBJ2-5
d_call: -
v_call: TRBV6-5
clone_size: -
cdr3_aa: CASSYSEAQETQYF
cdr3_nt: TGTGCCAGCAGTTACTCGGAGGCCCAAGAGACCCAGTACTTC

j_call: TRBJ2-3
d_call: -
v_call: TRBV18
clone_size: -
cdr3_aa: CASSPPTGGGTDTQYF
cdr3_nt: TGTGCCAGCTCACCACCGACCGGGGGCGGCACAGATACGCAGTATTTT

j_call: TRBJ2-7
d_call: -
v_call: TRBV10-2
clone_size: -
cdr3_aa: CASSELGRQGSTYEQYF
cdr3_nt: TGCGCCAGCAGTGAGCTTGGCAGGCAGGGGTCCACCTACGAGCAGTACTTC

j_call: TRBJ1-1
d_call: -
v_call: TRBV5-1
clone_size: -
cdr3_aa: CASSFADRNTEAFF
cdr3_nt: TGCGCCAGCAGCTTTGCCGACAGGAACACTGAAGCTTTCTTT

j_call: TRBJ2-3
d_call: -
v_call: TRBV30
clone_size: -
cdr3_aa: CAWSVMGGDTQYF
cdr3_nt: TGTGCCTGGAGTGTAATGGGCGGGGATACGCAGTATTTT

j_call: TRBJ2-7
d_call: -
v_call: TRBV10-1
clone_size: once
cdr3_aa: CASSESLASRLYF
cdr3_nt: TGCGCCAGCAGTGAGTCGTTGGCTAGCCGACTTTACTTC

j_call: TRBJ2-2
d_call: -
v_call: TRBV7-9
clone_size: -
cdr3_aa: CASSLDRHRELFF
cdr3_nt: TGTGCCAGCAGCTTAGACAGGCACCGGGAGCTGTTTTTT

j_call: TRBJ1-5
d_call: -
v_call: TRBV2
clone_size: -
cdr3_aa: CASSDRTLNQPQHF
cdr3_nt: TGTGCCAGCAGTGACAGGACACTCAATCAGCCCCAGCATTTT

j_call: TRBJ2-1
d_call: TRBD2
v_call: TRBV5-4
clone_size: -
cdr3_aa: CASSSGTSGYNEQFF
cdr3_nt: TGTGCCAGCAGCTCCGGGACTAGCGGCTACAATGAGCAGTTCTTC

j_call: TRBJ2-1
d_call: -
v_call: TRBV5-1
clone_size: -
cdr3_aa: CASSLGGEAYNEQFF
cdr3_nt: TGCGCCAGCAGCTTGGGTGGGGAGGCTTACAATGAGCAGTTCTTC

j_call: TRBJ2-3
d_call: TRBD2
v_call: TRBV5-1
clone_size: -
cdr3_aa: CASSLPTSGGAGDTQYF
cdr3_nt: TGCGCCAGCAGCTTACCGACTAGCGGGGGGGCAGGTGATACGCAGTATTTT

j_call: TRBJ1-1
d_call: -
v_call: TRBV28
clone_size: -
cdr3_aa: CASSTIYRVGTEAFF
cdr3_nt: TGTGCCAGCAGTACAATTTACAGGGTCGGCACTGAAGCTTTCTTT

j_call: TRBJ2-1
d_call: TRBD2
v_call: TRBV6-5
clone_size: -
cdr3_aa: CASSYPGLGQNEQFF
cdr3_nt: TGTGCCAGCAGTTACCCGGGACTAGGGCAAAATGAGCAGTTCTTC

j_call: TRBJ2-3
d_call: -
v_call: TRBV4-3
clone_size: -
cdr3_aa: CASSPGFTDTQYF
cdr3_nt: TGCGCCAGCAGCCCAGGGTTCACAGATACGCAGTATTTT

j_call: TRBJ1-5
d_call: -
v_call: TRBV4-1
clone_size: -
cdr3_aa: CASSQDSGFSNQPQHF
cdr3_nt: TGCGCCAGCAGCCAAGATTCGGGATTTAGCAATCAGCCCCAGCATTTT

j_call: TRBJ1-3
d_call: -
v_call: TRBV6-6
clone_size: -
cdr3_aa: CASSYPGGTGGNTIYF
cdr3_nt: TGTGCCAGCAGTTACCCGGGCGGGACGGGTGGAAACACCATATATTTT

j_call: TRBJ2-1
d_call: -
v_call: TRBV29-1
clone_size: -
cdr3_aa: CSVEGSIREQFF
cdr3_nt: TGCAGCGTCGAAGGATCAATCCGGGAGCAGTTCTTC

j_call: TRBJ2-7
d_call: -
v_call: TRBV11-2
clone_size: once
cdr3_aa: CASSLGTRTYEQYF
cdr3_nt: TGTGCCAGCAGCTTGGGGACGCGGACCTACGAGCAGTACTTC

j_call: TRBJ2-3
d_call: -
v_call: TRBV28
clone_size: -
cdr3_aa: CASSFRDLTDTQYF
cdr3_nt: TGTGCCAGCAGCTTTCGGGACCTCACAGATACGCAGTATTTT

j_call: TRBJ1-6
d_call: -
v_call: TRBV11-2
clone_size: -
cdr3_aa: CASSLDAGRYSPLHF
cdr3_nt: TGTGCCAGCAGCTTAGATGCGGGGAGGTATTCACCCCTCCACTTT

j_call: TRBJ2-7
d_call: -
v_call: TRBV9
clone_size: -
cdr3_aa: CASSVGPGTSSYEQYF
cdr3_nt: TGTGCCAGCAGCGTAGGTCCAGGGACAAGCTCCTACGAGCAGTACTTC